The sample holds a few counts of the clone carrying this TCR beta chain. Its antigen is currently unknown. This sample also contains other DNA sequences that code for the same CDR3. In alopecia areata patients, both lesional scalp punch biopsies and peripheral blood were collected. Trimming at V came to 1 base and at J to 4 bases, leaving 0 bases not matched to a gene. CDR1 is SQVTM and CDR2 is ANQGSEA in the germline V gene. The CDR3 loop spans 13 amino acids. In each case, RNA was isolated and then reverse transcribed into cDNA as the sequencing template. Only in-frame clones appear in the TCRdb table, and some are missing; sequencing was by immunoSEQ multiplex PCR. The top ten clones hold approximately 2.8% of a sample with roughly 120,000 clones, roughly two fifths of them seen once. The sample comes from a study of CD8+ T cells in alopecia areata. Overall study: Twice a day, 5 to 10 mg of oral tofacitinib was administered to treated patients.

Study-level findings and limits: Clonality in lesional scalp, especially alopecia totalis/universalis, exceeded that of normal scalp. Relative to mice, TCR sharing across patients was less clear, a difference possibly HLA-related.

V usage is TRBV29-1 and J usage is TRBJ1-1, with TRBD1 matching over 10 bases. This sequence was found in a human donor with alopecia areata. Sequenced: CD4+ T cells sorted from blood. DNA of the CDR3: TGCAGCGTTGAAGGGACAGGGGGCACTGAAGCTTTCTTT. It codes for CSVEGTGGTEAFF.